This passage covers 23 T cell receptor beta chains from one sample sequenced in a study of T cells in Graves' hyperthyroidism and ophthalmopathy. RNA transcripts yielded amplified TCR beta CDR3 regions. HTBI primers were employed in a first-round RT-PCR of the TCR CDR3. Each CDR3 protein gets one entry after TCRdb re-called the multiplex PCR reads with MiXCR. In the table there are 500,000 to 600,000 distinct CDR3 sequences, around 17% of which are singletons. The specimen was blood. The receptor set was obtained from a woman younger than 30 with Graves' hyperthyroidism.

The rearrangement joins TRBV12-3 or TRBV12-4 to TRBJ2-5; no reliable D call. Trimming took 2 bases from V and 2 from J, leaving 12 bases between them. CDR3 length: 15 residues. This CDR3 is CASSLRALSQETQYF. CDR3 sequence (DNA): TGTGCCAGCAGTTTACGAGCGTTGTCTCAAGAGACCCAGTACTTC.

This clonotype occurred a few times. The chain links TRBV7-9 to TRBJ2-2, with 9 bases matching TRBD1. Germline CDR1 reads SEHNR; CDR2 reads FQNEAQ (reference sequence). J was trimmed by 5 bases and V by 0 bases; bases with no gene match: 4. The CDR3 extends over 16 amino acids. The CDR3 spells CASSLARGTGTGELFF. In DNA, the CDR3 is TGTGCCAGCAGCTTAGCGCGGGGGACAGGGACCGGGGAGCTGTTTTTT.

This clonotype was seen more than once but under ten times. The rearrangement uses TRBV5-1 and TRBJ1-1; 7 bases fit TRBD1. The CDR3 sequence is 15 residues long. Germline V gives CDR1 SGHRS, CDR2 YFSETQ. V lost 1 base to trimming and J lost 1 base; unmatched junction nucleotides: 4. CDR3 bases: TGCGCCAGCAGCTTGAAAAGGACAGGGAACACTGAAGCTTTCTTT. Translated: CASSLKRTGNTEAFF.

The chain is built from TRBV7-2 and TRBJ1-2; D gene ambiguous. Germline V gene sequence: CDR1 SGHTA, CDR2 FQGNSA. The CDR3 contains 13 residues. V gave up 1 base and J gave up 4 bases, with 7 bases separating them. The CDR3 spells CASSLDKSYGYTF. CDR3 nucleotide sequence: TGTGCCAGCAGCTTAGATAAAAGCTATGGCTACACCTTC.

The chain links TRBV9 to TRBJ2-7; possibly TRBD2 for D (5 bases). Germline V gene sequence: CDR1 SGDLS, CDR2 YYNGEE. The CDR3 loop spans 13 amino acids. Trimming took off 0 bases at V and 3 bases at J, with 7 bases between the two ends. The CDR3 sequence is CASSVATSYEQYF. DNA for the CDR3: TGTGCCAGCAGCGTAGCAACTAGCTACGAGCAGTACTTC.

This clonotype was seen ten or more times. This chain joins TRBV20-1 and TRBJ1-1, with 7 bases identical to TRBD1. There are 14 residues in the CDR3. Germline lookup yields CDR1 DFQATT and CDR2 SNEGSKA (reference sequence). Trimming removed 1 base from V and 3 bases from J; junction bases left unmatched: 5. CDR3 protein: CSARGQGGDTEAFF. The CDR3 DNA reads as TGCAGTGCTAGAGGTCAGGGGGGTGACACTGAAGCTTTCTTT.

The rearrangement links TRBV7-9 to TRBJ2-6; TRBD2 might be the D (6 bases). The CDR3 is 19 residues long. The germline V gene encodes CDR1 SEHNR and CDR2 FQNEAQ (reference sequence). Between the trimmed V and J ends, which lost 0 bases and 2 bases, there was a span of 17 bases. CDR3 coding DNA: TGTGCCAGCAGCTTAGCGGCATTGGCGGGGTTTCCTGGGGCCAACGTCCTGACTTTC. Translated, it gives CASSLAALAGFPGANVLTF.

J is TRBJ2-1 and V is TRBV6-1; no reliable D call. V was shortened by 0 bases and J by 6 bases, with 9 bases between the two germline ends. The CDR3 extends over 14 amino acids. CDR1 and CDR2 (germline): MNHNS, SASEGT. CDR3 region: CASSEAGTVNEQFF. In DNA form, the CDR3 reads TGTGCCAGCAGTGAAGCGGGTACCGTCAATGAGCAGTTCTTC.

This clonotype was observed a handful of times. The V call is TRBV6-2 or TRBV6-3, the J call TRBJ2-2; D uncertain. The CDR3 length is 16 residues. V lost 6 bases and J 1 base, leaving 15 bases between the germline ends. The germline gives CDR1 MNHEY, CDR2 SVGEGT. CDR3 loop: CASSLRGGENTGELFF. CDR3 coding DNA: TGTGCCAGCAGCCTCCGTGGCGGAGAGAACACCGGGGAGCTGTTTTTT.

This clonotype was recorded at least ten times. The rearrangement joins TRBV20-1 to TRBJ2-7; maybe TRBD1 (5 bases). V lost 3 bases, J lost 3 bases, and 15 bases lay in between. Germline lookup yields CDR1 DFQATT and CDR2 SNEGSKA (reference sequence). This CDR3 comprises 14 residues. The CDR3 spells CSASSVSQGYEQYF. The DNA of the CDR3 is TGCAGTGCTAGCTCGGTGAGCCAGGGCTACGAGCAGTACTTC.

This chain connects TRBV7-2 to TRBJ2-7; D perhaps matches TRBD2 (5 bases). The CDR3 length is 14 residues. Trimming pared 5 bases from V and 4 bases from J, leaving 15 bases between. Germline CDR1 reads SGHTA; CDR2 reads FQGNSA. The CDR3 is CASSPRAAAYEQYF. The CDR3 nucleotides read TGTGCCAGCAGCCCGCGGGCGGCTGCATACGAGCAGTACTTC.

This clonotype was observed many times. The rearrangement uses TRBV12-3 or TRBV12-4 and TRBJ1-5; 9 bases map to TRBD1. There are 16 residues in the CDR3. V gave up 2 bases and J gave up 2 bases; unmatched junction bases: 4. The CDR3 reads CASSLLGQGGNQPQHF. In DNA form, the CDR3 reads TGTGCCAGCAGTTTATTGGGACAGGGAGGCAATCAGCCCCAGCATTTT.

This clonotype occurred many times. The CDR3 loop reads CASSPTFGEQFF. The CDR3 DNA reads as TGTGCCAGCAGCCCCACCTTCGGGGAGCAGTTCTTC. This chain joins TRBV11-3 and TRBJ2-1, with no clear D. V was clipped by 5 bases and J by 10 bases, with 12 bases between them. The CDR3 is made up of 12 amino acids. Germline-derived CDR1 and CDR2 are SGHNT and YENEEA.

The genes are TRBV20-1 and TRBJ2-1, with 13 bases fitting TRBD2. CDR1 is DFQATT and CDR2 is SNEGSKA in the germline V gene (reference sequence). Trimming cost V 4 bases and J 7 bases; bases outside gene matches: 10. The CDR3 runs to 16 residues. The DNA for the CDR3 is TGCAGTGCTAAAACTAGCGGGGGGGCGAGTTGGAATGAGCAGTTCTTC. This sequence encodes CSAKTSGGASWNEQFF.

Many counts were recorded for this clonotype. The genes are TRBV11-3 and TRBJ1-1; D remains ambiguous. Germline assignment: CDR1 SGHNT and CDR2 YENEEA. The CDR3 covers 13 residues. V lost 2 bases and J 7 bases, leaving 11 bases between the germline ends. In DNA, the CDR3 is TGTGCCAGCAGCTTATCCTGGACGGGTGAAGCTTTCTTT. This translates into CASSLSWTGEAFF. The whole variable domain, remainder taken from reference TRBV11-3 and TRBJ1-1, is EAGVVQSPRYKIIEKKQPVAFWCNPISGHNTLYWYLQNLGQGPELLIRYENEEAVDDSQLPKDRFSAERLKGVDSTLKIQPAELGDSAVYLCASSLSWTGEAFFGQGTRLTVV.

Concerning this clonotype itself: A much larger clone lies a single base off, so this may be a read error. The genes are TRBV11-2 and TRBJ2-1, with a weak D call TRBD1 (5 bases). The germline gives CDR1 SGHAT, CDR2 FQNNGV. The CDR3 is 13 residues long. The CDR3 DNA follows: TGTGCCAGCAGCTTAGCCAGGGTCAATGAGCAGTCCTTC. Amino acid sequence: CASSLARVNEQSF.

This CDR3 is CSVLPGPANYGYTF. CDR3 DNA: TGCAGCGTCCTGCCGGGGCCAGCTAACTATGGCTACACCTTC. This chain links TRBV20-1 with TRBJ1-2, with D tentatively TRBD1 (5 bases). Germline-derived CDR1 and CDR2 are DFQATT and SNEGSKA (reference sequence). The CDR3 covers 14 residues.

The CDR3 region has the DNA TGTGCCAGCAGCTTGGATCAGGGGGCGGATGAAAAACTGTTTTTT. Translating it yields CASSLDQGADEKLFF. J is TRBJ1-4 and V is TRBV5-4, with TRBD1 identical over 8 bases. From germline, CDR1 is SGHNT and CDR2 YYREEE (reference sequence). V gave up 0 bases and J gave up 6 bases; unmatched junction bases: 4. The CDR3 spans 15 residues. The whole variable domain, remainder taken from reference TRBV5-4 and TRBJ1-4, is ETGVTQSPTHLIKTRGQQVTLRCSSQSGHNTVSWYQQALGQGPQFIFQYYREEENGRGNFPPRFSGLQFPNYSSELNVNALELDDSALYLCASSLDQGADEKLFFGSGTQLSVL.

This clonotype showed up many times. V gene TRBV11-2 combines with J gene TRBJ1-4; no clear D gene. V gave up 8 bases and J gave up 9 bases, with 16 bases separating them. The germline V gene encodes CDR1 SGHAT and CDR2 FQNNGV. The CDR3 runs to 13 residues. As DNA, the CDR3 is TGTGCCAGCGGGGTGGGCCGGGGTCAAAAACTGTTTTTT. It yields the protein CASGVGRGQKLFF.

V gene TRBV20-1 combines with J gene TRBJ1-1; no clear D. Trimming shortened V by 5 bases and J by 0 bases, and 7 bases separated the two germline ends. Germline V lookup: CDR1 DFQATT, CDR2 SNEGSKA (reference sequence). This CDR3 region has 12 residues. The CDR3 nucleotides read TGCAGTGCTGGAAGTGTGAACACTGAAGCTTTCTTT. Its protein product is CSAGSVNTEAFF.

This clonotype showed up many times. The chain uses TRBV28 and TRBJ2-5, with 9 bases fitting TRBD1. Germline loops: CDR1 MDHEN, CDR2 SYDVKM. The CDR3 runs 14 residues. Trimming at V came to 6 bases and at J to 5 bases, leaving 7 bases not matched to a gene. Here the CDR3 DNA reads TGTGCCAGCAGCCTCTCCGGGACAGGGGAGACCCAGTACTTC. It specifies CASSLSGTGETQYF.

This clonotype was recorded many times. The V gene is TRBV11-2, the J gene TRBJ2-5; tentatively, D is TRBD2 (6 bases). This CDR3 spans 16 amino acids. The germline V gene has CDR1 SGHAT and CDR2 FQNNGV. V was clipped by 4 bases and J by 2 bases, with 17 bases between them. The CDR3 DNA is TGTGCCAGCAGCTCCGGGGTAGCGGTAAAACAAGAGACCCAGTACTTC. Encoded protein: CASSSGVAVKQETQYF.

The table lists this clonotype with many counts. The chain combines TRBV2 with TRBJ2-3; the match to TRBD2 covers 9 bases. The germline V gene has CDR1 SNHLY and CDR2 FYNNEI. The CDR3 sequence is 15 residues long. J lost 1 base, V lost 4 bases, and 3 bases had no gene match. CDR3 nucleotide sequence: TGTGCCAGCAGTGGAGCGGGAGGTGGCACAGATACGCAGTATTTT. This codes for CASSGAGGGTDTQYF.